The entry below describes one TCR beta chain. Trimming shortened V by 10 bases and J by 5 bases, and 16 bases separated the two germline ends. Looked up from germline, CDR1 is KGHDR and CDR2 is SFDVKD. The CDR3 has 14 residues. These data come from a study of T-cell reconstitution after alpha-beta-depleted transplantation in children. Unique molecular identifiers were used to barcode this TCRbeta library. One entry per CDR3 protein results from TCRdb running MiXCR on the PCR reads. The top ten clones hold less than 5% of a sample with about 610,000 distinct CDR3 sequences, over 9.5% of them seen once.

The clonotype originates from a human donor who donated a stem cell graft to a child with acute myeloid leukemia. The sequencing here drew on PBMCs from the stem cell graft donor, taken from the stem cell graft. The chain couples TRBV24-1 to TRBJ2-2; the D gene could be TRBD1 or TRBD2 (5 bases each). The CDR3 DNA follows: TGTGCCACTAGTAGGGGACCGGGGACCGGGGAGCTGTTTTTT. Amino acid sequence: CATSRGPGTGELFF.